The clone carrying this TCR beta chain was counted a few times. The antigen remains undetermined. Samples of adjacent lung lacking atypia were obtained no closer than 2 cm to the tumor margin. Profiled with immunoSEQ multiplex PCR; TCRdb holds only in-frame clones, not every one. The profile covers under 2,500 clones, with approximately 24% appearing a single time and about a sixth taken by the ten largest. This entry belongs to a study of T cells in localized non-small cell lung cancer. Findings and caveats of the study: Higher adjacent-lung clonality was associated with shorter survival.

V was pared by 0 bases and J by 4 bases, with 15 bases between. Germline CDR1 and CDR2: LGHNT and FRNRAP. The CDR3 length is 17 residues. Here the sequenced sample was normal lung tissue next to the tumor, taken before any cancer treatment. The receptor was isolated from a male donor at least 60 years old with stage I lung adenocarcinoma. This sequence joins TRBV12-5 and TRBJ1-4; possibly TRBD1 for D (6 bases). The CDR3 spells CASGLVQGPAINEKLFF. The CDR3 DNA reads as TGTGCTAGTGGTTTGGTACAGGGCCCCGCGATTAATGAAAAACTGTTTTTT.